The source of this TCR beta chain is a study of cytomegalovirus exposure and HLA in healthy donors. In its sample, this clone was seen once. Its antigen is still unknown. The study ran its PCR with 60 Vbeta and 13 Jbeta primers. Per the authors' pipeline: Around 10 million shared chains were among around 80 million unique TCR beta chains counted in a later analysis. TCRdb keeps only in-frame clones here, not all; method: immunoSEQ multiplex PCR. The DNA was the basis for D and trimming; V, J and clone size are from that table. Here the sample spans 110,000 to 150,000 clones, 60% to 80% being singletons. V lost 1 base and J 1 base, leaving 10 bases between the germline ends. Germline CDR1 is MGHRA and CDR2 is YSYEKL. This CDR3 contains 15 residues. Regarding the study as a whole: An observed cluster of highly shared sequence variants was recorded as a likely sequencing artifact.

Sequenced material: PBMCs. This TCR was sampled from a male donor in good health and CMV-seronegative. The chain carries TRBV4-1 and TRBJ2-5; tentatively, D is TRBD2 (5 bases). CDR3: CASSQVSRAQETQYF. The CDR3 nucleotides are TGCGCCAGCAGCCAAGTTTCGAGGGCCCAAGAGACCCAGTACTTC.